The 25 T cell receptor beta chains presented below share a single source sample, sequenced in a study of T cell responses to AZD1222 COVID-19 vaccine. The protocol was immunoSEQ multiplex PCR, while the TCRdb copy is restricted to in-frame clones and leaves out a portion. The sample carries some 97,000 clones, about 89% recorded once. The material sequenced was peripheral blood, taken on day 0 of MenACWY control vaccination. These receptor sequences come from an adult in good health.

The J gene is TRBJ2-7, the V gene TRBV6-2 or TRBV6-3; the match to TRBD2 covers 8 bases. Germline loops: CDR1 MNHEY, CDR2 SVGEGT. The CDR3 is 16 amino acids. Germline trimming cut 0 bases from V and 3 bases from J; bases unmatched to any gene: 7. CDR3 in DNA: TGTGCCAGCAGTTACTCCGTAGCGGGAAGGGGCTACGAGCAGTACTTC. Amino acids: CASSYSVAGRGYEQYF.

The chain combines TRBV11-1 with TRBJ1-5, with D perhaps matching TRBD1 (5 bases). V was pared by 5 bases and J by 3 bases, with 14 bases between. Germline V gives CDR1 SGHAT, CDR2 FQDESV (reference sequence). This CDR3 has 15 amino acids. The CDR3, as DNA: TGTGCCAGCAGCGCAACCGGGACGGACAATCAGCCCCAGCATTTT. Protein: CASSATGTDNQPQHF.

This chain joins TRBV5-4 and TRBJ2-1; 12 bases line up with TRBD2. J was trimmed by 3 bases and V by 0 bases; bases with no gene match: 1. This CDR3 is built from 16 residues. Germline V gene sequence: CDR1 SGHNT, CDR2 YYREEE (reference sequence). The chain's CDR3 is CASSLETSGSYNEQFF. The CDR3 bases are TGTGCCAGCAGCTTGGAGACTAGCGGGAGCTACAATGAGCAGTTCTTC.

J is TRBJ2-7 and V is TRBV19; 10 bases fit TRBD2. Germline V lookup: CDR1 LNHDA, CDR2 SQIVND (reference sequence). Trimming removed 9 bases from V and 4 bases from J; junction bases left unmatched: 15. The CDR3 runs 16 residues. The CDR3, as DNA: TGTGCCAGGCCCCGTAGTCCTAGCGGGAGTCGGTACGAGCAGTACTTC. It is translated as CARPRSPSGSRYEQYF.

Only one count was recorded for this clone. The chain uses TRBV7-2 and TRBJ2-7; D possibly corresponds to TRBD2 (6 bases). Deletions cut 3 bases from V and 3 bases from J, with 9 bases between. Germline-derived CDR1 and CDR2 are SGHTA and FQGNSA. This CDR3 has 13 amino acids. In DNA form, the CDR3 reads TGTGCCAGCAGCTTCCGACTAGACTACGAGCAGTACTTC. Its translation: CASSFRLDYEQYF.

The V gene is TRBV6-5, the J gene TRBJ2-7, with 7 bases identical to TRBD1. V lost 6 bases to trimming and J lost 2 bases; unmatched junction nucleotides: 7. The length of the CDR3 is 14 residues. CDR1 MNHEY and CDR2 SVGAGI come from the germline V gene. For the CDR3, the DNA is TGTGCCAGCAGAAAACAGGGGCCCGCCTACGAGCAGTACTTC. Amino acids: CASRKQGPAYEQYF.

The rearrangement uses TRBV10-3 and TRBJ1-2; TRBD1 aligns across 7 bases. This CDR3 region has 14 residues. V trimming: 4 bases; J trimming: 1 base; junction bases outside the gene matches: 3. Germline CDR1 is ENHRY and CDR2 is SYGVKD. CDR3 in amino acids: CAISGQGLNYGYTF. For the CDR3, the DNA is TGTGCCATCAGTGGACAGGGCCTTAACTATGGCTACACCTTC.

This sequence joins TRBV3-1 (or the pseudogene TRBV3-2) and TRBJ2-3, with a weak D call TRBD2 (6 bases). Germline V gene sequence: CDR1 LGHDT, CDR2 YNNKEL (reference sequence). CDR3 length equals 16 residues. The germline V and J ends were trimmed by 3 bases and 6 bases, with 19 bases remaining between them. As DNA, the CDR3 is TGTGCCAGCAGCCACGGGGGTGGGCCCAGAGTGGATACGCAGTATTTT. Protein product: CASSHGGGPRVDTQYF.

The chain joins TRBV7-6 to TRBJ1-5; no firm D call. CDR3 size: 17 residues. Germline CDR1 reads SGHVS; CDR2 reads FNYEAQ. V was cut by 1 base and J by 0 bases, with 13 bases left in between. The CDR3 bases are TGTGCCAGCAGCTTAGACCCCCCAAGGGATAGCAATCAGCCCCAGCATTTT. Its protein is CASSLDPPRDSNQPQHF.

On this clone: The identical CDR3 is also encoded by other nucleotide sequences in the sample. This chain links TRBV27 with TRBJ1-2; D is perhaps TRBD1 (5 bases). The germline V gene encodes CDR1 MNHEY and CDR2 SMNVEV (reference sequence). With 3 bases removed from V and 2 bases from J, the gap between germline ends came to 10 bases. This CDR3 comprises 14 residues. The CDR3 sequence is CASSLSRENYGYTF. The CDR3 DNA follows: TGTGCCAGCAGTTTGAGCAGGGAAAACTATGGCTACACCTTC.

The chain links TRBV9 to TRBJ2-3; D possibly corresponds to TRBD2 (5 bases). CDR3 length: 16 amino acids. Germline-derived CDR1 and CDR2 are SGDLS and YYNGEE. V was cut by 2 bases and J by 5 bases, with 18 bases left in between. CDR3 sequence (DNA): TGTGCCAGCAGCGTGGTCGGACTTTTGGCAGGAGATACGCAGTATTTT. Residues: CASSVVGLLAGDTQYF.

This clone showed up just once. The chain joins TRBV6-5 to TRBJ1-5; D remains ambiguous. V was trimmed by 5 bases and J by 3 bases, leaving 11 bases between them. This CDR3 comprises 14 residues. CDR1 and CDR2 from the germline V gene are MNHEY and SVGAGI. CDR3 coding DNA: TGTGCCAGCAGTAGAGACGGAGACAATCAGCCCCAGCATTTT. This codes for CASSRDGDNQPQHF.

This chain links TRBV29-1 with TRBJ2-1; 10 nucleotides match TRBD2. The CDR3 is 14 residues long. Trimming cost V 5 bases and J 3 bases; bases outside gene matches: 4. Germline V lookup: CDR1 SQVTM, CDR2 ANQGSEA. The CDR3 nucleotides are TGCAGCGTTCACCGGACTAGCGGCTACAATGAGCAGTTCTTC. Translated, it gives CSVHRTSGYNEQFF.

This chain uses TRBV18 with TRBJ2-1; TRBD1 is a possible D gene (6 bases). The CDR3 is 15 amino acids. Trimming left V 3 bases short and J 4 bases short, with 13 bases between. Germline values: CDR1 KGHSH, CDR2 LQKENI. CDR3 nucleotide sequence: TGTGCCAGCTCACCTATGGCAGGGGAATACAATGAGCAGTTCTTC. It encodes CASSPMAGEYNEQFF.

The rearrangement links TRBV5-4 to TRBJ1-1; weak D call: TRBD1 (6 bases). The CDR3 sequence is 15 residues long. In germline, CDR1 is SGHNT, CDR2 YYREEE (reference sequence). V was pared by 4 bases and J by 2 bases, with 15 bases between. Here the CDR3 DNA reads TGTGCCAGCAGCCCCTTGACAGGAGAAAACACTGAAGCTTTCTTT. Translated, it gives CASSPLTGENTEAFF.

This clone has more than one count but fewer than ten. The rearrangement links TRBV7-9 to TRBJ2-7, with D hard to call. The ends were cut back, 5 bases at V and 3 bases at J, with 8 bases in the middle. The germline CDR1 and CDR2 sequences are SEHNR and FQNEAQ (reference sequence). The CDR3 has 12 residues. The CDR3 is CASSPRDYEQYF. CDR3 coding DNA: TGTGCCAGCAGCCCTCGTGACTACGAGCAGTACTTC. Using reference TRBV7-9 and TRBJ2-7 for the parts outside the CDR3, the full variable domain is DTGVSQNPRHKITKRGQNVTFRCDPISEHNRLYWYRQTLGQGPEFLTYFQNEAQLEKSRLLSDRFSAERPKGSFSTLEIQRTEQGDSAMYLCASSPRDYEQYFGPGTRLTVT.

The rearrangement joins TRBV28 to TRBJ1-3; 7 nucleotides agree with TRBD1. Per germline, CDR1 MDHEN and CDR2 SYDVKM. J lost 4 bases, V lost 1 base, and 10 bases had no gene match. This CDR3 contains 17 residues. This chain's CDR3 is CASSLSTSRGNGNTIYF. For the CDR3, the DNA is TGTGCCAGCAGTTTATCCACCTCCAGGGGGAACGGAAACACCATATATTTT.

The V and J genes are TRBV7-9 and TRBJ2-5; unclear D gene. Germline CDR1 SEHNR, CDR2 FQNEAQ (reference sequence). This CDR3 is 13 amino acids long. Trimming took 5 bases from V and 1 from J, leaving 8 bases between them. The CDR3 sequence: CASSLLFQETQYF. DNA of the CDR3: TGTGCCAGCAGCCTGCTCTTCCAAGAGACCCAGTACTTC.

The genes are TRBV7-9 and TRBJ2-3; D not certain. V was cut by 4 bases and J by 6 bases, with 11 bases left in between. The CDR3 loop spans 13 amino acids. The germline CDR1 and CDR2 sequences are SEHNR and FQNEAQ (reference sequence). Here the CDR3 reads CASSSVPADTQYF. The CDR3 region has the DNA TGTGCCAGCAGCTCCGTCCCAGCGGATACGCAGTATTTT.

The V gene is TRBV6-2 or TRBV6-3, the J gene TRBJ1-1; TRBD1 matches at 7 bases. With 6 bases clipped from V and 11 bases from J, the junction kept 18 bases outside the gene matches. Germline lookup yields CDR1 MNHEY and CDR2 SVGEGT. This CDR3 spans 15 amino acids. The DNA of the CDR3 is TGTGCCAGCAGCGACAGGGCGGTCCATTCAAGAAGGGCTTTCTTT. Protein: CASSDRAVHSRRAFF.

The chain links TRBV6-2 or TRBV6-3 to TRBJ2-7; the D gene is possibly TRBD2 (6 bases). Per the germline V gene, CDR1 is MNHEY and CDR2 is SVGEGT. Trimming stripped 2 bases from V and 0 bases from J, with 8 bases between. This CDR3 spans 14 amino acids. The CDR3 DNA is TGTGCCAGCAGTTACATGGGGGGCTCCTACGAGCAGTACTTC. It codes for CASSYMGGSYEQYF.

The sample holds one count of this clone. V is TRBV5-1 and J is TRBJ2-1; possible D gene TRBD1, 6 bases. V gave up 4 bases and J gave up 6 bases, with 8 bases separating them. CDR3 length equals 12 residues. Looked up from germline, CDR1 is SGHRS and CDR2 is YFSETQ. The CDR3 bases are TGCGCCAGCAGCGGACAGCTCAATGAGCAGTTCTTC. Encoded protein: CASSGQLNEQFF.

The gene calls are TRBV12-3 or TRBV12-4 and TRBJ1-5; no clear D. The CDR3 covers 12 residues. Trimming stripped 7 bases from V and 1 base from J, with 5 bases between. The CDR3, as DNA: TGTGCCAGCACTTACAGCAATCAGCCCCAGCATTTT. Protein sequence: CASTYSNQPQHF.

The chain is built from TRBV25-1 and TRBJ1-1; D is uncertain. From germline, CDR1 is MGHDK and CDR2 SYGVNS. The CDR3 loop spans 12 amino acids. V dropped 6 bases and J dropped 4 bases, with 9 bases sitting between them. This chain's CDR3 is CASSRGSTEAFF. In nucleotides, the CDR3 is TGTGCCAGCAGCCGAGGGAGCACTGAAGCTTTCTTT.

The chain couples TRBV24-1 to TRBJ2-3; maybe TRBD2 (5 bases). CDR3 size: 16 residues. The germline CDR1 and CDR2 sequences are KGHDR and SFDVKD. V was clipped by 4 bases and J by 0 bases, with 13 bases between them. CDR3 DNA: TGTGCCACCAGTGACTACCCGCGGACTAGCACAGATACGCAGTATTTT. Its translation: CATSDYPRTSTDTQYF.